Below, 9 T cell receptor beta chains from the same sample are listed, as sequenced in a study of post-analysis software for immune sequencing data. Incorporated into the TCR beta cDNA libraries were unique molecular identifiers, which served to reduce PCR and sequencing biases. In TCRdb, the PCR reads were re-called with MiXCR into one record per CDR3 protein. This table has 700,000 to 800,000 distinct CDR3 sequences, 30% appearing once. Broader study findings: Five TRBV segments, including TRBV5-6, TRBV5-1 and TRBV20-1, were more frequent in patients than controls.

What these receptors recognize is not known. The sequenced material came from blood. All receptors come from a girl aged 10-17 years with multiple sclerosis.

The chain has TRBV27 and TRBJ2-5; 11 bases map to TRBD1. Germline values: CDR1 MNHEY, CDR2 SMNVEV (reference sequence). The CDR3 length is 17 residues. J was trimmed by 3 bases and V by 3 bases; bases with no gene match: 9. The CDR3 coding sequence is TGTGCCAGCAGTTTTACGGGACAGGGGGTTTTGAAAGAGACCCAGTACTTC. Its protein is CASSFTGQGVLKETQYF.

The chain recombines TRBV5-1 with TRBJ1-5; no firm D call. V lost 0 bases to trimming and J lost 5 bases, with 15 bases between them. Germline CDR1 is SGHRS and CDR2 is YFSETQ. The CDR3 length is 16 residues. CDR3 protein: CASSLEAGGLDQPQHF. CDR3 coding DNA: TGCGCCAGCAGCTTGGAGGCAGGAGGCCTCGATCAGCCCCAGCATTTT.

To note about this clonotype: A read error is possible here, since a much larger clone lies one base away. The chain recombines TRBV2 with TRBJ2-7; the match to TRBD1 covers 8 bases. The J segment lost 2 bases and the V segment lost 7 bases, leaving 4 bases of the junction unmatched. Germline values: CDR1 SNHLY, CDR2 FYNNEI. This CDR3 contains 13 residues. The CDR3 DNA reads TGTGCCAGCATGGAACAGGGGGCCTACGAGCAGTACTTC. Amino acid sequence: CASMEQGAYEQYF.

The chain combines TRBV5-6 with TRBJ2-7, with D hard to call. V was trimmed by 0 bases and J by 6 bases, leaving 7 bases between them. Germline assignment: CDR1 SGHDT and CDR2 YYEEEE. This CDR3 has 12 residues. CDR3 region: CASSLETSEQYF. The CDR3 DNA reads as TGTGCCAGCAGCTTGGAGACGTCCGAGCAGTACTTC.

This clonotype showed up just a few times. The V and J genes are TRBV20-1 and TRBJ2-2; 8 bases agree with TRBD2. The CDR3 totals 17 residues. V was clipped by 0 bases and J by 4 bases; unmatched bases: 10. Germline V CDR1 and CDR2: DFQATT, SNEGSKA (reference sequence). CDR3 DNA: TGCAGTGCTAGAGATCCCGTGGGGCGGGGGGCCACCGGGGAGCTGTTTTTT. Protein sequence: CSARDPVGRGATGELFF.

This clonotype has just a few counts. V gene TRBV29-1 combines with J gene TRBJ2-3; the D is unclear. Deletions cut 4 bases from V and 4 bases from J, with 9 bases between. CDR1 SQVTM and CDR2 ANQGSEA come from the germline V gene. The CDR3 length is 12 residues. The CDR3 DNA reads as TGCAGCGTTGGCTTGGGCCCAGATACGCAGTATTTT. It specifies CSVGLGPDTQYF.

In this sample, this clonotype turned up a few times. The DNA for the CDR3 is TGTGCCAGCGGGGTGATAGGAGCCAAAAACATTCAGTACTTC. Protein sequence: CASGVIGAKNIQYF. The rearrangement joins TRBV2 to TRBJ2-4; the D is unclear. Trimming left V 8 bases short and J 0 bases short, with 11 bases between. Germline V gene sequence: CDR1 SNHLY, CDR2 FYNNEI. The CDR3 length is 14 residues. The full variable domain, its missing parts supplied by reference TRBV2 and TRBJ2-4, is EPEVTQTPSHQVTQMGQEVILRCVPISNHLYFYWYRQILGQKVEFLVSFYNNEISEKSEIFDDQFSVERPDGSNFTLKIRSTKLEDSAMYFCASGVIGAKNIQYFGAGTRLSVL.

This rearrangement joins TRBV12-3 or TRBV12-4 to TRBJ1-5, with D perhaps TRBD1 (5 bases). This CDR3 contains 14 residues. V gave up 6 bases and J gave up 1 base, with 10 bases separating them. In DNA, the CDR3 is TGTGCCAGCAGACAAGACAGCAGCAATCAGCCCCAGCATTTT. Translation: CASRQDSSNQPQHF.

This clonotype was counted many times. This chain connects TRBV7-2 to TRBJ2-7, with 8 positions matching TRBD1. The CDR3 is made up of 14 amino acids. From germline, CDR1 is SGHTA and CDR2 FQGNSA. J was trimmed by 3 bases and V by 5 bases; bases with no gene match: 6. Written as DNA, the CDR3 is TGTGCCAGCAGCGTCAGGGGGCTTCGCTACGAGCAGTACTTC. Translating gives CASSVRGLRYEQYF.